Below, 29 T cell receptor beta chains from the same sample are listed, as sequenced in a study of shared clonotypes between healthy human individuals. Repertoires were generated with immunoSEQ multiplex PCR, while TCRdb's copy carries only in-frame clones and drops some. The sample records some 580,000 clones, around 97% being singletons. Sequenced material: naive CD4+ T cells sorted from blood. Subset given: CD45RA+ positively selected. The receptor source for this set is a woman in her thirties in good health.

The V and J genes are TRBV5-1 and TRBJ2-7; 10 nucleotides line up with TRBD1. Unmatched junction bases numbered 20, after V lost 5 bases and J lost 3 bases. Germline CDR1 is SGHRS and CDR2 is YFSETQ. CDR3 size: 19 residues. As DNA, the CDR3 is TGCGCCAGCAGACGCCGCTTTACCCGGGGGACAGGGGAGGGCTACGAGCAGTACTTC. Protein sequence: CASRRRFTRGTGEGYEQYF.

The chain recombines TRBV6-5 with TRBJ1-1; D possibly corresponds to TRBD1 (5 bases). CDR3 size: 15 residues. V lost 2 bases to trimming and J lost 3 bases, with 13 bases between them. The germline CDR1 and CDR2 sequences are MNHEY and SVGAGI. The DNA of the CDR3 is TGTGCCAGCAGTTACGGCCAGGGTCGGGACACTGAAGCTTTCTTT. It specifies CASSYGQGRDTEAFF.

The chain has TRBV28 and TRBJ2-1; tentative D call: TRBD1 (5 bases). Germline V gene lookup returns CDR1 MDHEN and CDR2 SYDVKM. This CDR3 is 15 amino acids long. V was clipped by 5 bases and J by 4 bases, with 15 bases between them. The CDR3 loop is CASSQATGPYNEQFF. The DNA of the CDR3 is TGTGCCAGCAGTCAAGCTACAGGACCATACAATGAGCAGTTCTTC.

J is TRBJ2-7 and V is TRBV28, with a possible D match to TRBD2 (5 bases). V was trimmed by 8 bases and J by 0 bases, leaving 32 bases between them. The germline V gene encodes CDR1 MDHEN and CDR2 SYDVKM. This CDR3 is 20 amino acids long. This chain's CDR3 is CASQVPRASSHRTSSYEQYF. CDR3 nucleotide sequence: TGTGCCAGCCAAGTCCCTCGGGCTAGCAGCCACCGTACTAGCTCCTACGAGCAGTACTTC.

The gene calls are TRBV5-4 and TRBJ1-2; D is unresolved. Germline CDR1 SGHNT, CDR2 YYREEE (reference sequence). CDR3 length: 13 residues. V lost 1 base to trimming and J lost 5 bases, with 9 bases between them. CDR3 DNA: TGTGCCAGCAGCTTGAGCAGATCTTATGGCTACACCTTC. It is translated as CASSLSRSYGYTF.

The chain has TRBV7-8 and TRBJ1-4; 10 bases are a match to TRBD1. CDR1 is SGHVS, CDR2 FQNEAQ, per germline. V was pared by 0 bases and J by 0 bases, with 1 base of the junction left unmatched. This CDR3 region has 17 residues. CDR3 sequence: CASSLAGQGATNEKLFF. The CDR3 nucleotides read TGTGCCAGCAGCTTAGCAGGACAGGGGGCAACTAATGAAAAACTGTTTTTT.

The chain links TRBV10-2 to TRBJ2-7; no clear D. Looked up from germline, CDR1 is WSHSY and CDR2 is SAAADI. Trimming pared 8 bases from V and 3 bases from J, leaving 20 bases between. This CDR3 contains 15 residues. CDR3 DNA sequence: TGCGCCAGCCGAGATGGTCGGGCGGATCTCTACGAGCAGTACTTC. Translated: CASRDGRADLYEQYF.

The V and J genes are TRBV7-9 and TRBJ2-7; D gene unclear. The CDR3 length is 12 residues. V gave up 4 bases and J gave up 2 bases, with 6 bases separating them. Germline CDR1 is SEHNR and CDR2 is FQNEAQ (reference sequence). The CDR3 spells CASSYWAYEQYF. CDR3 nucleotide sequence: TGTGCCAGCAGCTATTGGGCCTACGAGCAGTACTTC.

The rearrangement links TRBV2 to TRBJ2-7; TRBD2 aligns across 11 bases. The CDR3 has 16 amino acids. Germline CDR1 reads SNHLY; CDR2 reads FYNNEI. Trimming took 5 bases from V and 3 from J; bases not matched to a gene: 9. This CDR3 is CASSYRLLAGDYEQYF. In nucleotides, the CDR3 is TGTGCCAGCAGTTACCGTTTACTAGCGGGAGACTACGAGCAGTACTTC.

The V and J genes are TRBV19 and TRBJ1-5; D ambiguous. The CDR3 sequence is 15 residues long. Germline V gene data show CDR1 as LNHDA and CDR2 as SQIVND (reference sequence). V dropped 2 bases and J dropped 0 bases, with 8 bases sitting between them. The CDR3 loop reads CASSIQGGSNQPQHF. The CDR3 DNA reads TGTGCCAGTAGTATACAAGGCGGTAGCAATCAGCCCCAGCATTTT.

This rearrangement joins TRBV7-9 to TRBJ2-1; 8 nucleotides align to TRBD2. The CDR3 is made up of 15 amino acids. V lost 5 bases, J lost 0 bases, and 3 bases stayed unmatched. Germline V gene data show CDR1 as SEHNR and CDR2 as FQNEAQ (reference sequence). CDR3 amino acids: CASSQSGSSYNEQFF. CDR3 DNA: TGTGCCAGCAGCCAAAGCGGGAGCTCCTACAATGAGCAGTTCTTC.

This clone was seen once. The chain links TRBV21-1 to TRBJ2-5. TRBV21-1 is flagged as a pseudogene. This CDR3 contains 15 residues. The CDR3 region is CASSKWDFSSETQYF. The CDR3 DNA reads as TGTGCCAGCAGCAAATGGGATTTCAGCTCAGAGACCCAGTACTTC.

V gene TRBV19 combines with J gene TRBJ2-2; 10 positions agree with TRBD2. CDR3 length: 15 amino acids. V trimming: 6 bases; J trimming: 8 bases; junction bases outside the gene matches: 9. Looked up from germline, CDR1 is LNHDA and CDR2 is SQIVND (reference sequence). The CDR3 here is CASSPLAGMTGELFF. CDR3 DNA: TGTGCCAGTAGCCCACTAGCGGGAATGACAGGGGAGCTGTTTTTT. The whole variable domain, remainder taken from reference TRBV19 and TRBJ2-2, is DGGITQSPKYLFRKEGQNVTLSCEQNLNHDAMYWYRQDPGQGLRLIYYSQIVNDFQKGDIAEGYSVSREKKESFPLTVTSAQKNPTAFYLCASSPLAGMTGELFFGEGSRLTVL.

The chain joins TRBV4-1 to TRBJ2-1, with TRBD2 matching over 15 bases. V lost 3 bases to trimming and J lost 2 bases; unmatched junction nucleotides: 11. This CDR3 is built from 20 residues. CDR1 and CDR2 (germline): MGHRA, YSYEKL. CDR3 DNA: TGCGCCAGCAGCCAGCGGGGACTAGCGGGAGGTCAAACCACCTACAATGAGCAGTTCTTC. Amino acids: CASSQRGLAGGQTTYNEQFF.

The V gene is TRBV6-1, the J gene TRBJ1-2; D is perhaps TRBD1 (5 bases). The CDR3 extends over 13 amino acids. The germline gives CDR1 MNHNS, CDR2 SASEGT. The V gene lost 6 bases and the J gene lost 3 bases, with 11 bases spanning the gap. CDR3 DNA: TGTGCCAGCAGACCGACAGCGGACTATGGCTACACCTTC. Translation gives CASRPTADYGYTF.

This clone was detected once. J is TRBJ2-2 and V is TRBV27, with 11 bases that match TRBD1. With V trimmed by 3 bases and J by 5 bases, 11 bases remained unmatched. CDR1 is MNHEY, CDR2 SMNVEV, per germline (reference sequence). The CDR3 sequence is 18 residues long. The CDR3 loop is CASSFGTDRGLATGELFF. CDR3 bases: TGTGCCAGCAGTTTCGGAACGGACAGGGGGCTTGCGACCGGGGAGCTGTTTTTT.

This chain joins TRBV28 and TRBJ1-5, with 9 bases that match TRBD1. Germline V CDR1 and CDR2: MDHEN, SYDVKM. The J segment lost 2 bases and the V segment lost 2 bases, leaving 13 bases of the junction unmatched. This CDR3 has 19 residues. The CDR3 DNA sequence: TGTGCCAGCAGTTTAAATTCAATAAGGACAGGGGTTCGCAATCAGCCCCAGCATTTT. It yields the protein CASSLNSIRTGVRNQPQHF. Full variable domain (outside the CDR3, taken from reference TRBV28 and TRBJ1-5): DVKVTQSSRYLVKRTGEKVFLECVQDMDHENMFWYRQDPGLGLRLIYFSYDVKMKEKGDIPEGYSVSREKKERFSLILESASTNQTSMYLCASSLNSIRTGVRNQPQHFGDGTRLSIL.

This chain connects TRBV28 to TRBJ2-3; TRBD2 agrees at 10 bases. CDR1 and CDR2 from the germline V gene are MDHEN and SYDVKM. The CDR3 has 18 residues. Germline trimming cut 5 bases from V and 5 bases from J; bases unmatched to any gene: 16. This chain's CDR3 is CASSPHSGRIKGLDTQYF. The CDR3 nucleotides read TGTGCCAGCAGTCCTCATAGCGGGAGGATTAAAGGATTAGATACGCAGTATTTT.

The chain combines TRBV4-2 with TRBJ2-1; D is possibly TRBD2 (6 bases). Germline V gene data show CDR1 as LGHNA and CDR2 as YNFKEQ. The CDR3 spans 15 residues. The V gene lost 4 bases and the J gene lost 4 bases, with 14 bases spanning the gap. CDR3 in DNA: TGTGCCAGCAGCCCGGCGGGGCAGTTTTACAATGAGCAGTTCTTC. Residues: CASSPAGQFYNEQFF.

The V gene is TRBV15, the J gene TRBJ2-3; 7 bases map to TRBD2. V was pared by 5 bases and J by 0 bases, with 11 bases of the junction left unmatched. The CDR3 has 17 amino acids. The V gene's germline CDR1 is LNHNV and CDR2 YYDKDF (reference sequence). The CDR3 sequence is CATSAFPQGGSTDTQYF. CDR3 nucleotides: TGTGCCACCAGCGCCTTTCCCCAGGGAGGGAGCACAGATACGCAGTATTTT.

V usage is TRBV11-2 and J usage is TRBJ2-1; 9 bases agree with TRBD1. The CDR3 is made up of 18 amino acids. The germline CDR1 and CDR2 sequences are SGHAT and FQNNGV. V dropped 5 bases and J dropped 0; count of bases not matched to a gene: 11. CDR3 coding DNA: TGTGCCAGCAGCGCGCGGGACAGGGCGTCTCGCTCCTACAATGAGCAGTTCTTC. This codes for CASSARDRASRSYNEQFF. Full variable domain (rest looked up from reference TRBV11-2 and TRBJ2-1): EAGVAQSPRYKIIEKRQSVAFWCNPISGHATLYWYQQILGQGPKLLIQFQNNGVVDDSQLPKDRFSAERLKGVDSTLKIQPAKLEDSAVYLCASSARDRASRSYNEQFFGPGTRLTVL.

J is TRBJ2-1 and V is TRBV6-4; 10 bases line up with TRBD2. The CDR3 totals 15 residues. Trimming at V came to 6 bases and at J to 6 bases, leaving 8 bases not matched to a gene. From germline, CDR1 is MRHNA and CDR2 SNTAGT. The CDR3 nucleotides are TGTGCCAGCAGCTACTTTAGCGGGAGGTCCAATGAGCAGTTCTTC. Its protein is CASSYFSGRSNEQFF.

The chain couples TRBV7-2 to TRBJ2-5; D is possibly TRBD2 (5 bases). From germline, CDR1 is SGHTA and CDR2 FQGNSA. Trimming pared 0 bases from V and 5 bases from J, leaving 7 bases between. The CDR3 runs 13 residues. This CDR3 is CASSLASGETQYF. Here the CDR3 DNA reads TGTGCCAGCAGCTTAGCCAGCGGCGAGACCCAGTACTTC.

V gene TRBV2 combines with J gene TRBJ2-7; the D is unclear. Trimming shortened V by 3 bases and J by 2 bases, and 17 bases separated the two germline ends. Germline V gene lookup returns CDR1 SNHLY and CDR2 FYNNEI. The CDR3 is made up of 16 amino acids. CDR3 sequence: CASSDLDRRLPYEQYF. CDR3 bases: TGTGCCAGCAGTGATTTGGACCGCCGGCTACCCTACGAGCAGTACTTC.

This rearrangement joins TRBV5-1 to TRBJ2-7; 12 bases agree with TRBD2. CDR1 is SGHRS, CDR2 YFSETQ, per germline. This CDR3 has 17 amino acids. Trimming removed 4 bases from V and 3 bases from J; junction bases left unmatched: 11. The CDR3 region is CASSLTRTSGTIYEQYF. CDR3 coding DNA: TGCGCCAGCAGCCTAACTAGGACTAGCGGGACCATCTACGAGCAGTACTTC.

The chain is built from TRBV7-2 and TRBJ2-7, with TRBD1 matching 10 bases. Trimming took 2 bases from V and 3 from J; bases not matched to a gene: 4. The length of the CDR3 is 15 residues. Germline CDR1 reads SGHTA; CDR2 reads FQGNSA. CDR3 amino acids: CASSLTRDRGYEQYF. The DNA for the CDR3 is TGTGCCAGCAGCTTAACCCGGGACAGGGGCTACGAGCAGTACTTC.

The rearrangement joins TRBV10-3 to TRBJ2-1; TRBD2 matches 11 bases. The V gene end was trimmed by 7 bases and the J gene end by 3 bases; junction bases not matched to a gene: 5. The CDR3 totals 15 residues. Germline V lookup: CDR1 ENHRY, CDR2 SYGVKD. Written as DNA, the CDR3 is TGTGCCATCAAAGGGACTAGCGGACTCTACAATGAGCAGTTCTTC. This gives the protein CAIKGTSGLYNEQFF.

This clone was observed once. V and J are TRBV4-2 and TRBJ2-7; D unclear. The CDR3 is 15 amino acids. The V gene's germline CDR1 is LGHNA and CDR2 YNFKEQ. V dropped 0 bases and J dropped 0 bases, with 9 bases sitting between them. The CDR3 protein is CASSQDPWVSYEQYF. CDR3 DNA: TGTGCCAGCAGCCAAGACCCCTGGGTCTCCTACGAGCAGTACTTC.

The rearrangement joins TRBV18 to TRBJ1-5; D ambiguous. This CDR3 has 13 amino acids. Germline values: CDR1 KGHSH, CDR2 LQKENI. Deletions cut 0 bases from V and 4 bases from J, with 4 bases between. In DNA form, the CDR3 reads TGTGCCAGCTCACCACCCGGGAATCAGCCCCAGCATTTT. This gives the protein CASSPPGNQPQHF.